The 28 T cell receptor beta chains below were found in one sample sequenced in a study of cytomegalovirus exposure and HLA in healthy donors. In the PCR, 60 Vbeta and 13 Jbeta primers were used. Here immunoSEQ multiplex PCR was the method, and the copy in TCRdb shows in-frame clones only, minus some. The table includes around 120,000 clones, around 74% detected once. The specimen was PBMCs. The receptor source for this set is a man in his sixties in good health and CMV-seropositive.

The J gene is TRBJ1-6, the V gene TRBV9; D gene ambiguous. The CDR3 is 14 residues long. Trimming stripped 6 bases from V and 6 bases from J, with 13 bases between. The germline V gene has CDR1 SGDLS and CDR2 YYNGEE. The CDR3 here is CASTTLQPNSPLHF. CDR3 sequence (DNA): TGTGCCAGCACCACCTTACAGCCTAATTCACCCCTCCACTTT.

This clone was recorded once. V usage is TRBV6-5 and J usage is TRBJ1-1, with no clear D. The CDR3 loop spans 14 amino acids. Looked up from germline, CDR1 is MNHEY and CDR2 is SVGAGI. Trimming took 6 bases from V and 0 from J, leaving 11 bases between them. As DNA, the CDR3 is TGTGCCAGCAGACTCGCCGGTCTGAACACTGAAGCTTTCTTT. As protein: CASRLAGLNTEAFF.

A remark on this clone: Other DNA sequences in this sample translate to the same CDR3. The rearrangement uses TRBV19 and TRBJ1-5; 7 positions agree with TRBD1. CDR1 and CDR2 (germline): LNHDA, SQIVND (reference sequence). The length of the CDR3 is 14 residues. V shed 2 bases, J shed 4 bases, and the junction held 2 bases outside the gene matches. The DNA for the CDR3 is TGTGCCAGTAGTATAAGGGACAGTAATCAGCCCCAGCATTTT. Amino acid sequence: CASSIRDSNQPQHF.

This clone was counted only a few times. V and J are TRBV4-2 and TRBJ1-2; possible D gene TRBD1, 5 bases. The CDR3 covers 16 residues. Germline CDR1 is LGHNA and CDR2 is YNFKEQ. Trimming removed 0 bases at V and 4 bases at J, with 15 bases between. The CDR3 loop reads CASSQDGRDITYGYTF. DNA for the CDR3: TGTGCCAGCAGCCAAGATGGCAGGGATATAACCTATGGCTACACCTTC.

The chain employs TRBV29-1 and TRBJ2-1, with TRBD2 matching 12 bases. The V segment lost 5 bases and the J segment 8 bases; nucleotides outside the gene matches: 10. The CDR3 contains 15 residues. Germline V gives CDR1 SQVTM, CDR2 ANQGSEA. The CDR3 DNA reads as TGCAGCGTTAAGCGGACTAGCGGGGTTTGGGATGAGCAGTTCTTC. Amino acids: CSVKRTSGVWDEQFF.

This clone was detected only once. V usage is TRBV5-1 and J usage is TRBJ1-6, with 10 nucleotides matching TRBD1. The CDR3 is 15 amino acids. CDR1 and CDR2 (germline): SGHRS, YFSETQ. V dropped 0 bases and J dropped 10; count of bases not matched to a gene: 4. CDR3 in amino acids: CASSLDGTGASPLHF. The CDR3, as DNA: TGCGCCAGCAGCTTGGACGGGACAGGGGCCTCACCCCTCCACTTT.

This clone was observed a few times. The CDR3 DNA sequence: TGTGCCAGCAGTTTTGACAGGGGGGCGGGCTATGGCTACACCTTC. Encoded protein: CASSFDRGAGYGYTF. The rearrangement links TRBV28 to TRBJ1-2, with 9 bases that match TRBD1. The V gene's germline CDR1 is MDHEN and CDR2 SYDVKM. The trim removed 3 bases at V and 4 bases at J, leaving 6 bases unmatched. The CDR3 contains 15 residues.

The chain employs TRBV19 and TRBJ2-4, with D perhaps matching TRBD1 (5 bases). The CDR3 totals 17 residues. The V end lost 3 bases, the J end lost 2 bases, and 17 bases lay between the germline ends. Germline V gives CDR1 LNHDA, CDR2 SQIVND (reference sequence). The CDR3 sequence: CASSIRPGSLTKNIQYF. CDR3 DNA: TGTGCCAGTAGTATTCGACCAGGGTCCCTGACCAAAAACATTCAGTACTTC.

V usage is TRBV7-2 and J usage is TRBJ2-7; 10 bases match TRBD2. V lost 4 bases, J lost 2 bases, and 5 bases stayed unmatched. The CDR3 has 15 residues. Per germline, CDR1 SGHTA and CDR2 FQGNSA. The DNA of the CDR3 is TGTGCCAGCAGCTCCGGACTAGCGGCCACCTACGAGCAGTACTTC. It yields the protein CASSSGLAATYEQYF.

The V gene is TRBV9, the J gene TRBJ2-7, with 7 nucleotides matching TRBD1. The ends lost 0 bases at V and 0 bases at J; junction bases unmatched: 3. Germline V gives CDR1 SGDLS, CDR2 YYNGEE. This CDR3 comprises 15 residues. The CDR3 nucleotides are TGTGCCAGCAGCGTAGTGGCAGGGGGCTCCTACGAGCAGTACTTC. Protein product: CASSVVAGGSYEQYF.

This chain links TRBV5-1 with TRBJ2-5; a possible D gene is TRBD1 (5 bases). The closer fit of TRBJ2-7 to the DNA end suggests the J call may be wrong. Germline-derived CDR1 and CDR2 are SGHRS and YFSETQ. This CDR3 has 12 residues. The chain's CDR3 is CASSSTEYEQYF. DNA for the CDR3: TGCGCCAGCAGCTCGACAGAGTACGAGCAGTACTTC.

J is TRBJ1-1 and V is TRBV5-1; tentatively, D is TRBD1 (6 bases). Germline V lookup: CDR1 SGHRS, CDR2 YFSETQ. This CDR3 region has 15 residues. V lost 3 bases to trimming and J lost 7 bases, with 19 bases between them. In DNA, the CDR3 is TGCGCCAGCAGCTCCGAGGACAGAGCGATCTATGAAGCTTTCTTT. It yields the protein CASSSEDRAIYEAFF.

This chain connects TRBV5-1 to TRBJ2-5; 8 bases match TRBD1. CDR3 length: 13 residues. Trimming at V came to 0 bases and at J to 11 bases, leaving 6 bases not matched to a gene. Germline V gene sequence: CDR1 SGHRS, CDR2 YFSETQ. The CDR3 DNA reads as TGCGCCAGCAGCTTGGAACAGACAGGGGAGCAGTACTTC. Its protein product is CASSLEQTGEQYF.

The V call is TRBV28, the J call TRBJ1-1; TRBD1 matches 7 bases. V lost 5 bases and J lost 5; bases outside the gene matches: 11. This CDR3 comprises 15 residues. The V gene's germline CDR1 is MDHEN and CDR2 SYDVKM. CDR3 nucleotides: TGTGCCAGCAGTCCTGGAGGGACAGAAGGTACTGAAGCTTTCTTT. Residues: CASSPGGTEGTEAFF.

The CDR3 nucleotides read TGCGCCAGCAGTGGGACAGGGATCGATGGCTACACCTTC. Translated, it gives CASSGTGIDGYTF. The chain couples TRBV10-2 to TRBJ1-2, with TRBD1 matching over 8 bases. The CDR3 consists of 13 residues. CDR1 is WSHSY and CDR2 is SAAADI in the germline V gene. The V and J ends lost 4 bases and 6 bases, in that order; junction bases with no gene match: 4.

CDR3 amino acids: CSVEDTTDTQYF. DNA for the CDR3: TGCAGCGTCGAGGACACCACAGATACGCAGTATTTT. The chain employs TRBV29-1 and TRBJ2-3; TRBD1 might be the D (5 bases). V was trimmed by 6 bases and J by 2 bases, leaving 9 bases between them. The CDR3 length is 12 residues. Germline loops: CDR1 SQVTM, CDR2 ANQGSEA.

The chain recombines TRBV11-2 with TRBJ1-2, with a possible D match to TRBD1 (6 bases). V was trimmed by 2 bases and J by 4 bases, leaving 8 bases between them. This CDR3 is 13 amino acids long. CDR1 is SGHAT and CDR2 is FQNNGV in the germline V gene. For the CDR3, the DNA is TGTGCCAGCAGCTTATCCAGGGGCTATGGCTACACCTTC. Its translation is CASSLSRGYGYTF.

CDR3 nucleotide sequence: TGTGCCAGCAGCTCCCTGAGGACAGGGGCGGACGTAGGTGAGCAGTTCTTC. Encoded protein: CASSSLRTGADVGEQFF. The rearrangement uses TRBV9 and TRBJ2-1, with TRBD1 matching over 9 bases. The CDR3 totals 17 residues. The trim removed 4 bases at V and 9 bases at J, leaving 17 bases unmatched. Germline V CDR1 and CDR2: SGDLS, YYNGEE. Looking up the rest from reference TRBV9 and TRBJ2-1 gives the full variable domain: DSGVTQTPKHLITATGQRVTLRCSPRSGDLSVYWYQQSLDQGLQFLIQYYNGEERAKGNILERFSAQQFPDLHSELNLSSLELGDSALYFCASSSLRTGADVGEQFFGPGTRLTVL.

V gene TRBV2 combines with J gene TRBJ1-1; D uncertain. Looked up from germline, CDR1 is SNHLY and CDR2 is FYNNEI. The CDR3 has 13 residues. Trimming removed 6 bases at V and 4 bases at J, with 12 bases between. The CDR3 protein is CASSYQPGTEAFF. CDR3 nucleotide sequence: TGTGCCAGCAGCTATCAGCCGGGCACTGAAGCTTTCTTT.

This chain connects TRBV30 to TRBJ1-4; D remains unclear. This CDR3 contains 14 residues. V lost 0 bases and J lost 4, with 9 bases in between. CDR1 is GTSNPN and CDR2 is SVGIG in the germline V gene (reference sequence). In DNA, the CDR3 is TGTGCCTGGAGTGTAATCTACCGTAATGAAAAACTGTTTTTT. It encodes CAWSVIYRNEKLFF.

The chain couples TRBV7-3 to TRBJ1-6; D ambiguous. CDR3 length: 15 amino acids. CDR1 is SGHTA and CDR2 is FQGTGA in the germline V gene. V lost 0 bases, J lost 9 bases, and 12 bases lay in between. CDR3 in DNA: TGTGCCAGCAGCTTAACTCGGGCGGGTGGTTCACCCCTCCACTTT. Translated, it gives CASSLTRAGGSPLHF.

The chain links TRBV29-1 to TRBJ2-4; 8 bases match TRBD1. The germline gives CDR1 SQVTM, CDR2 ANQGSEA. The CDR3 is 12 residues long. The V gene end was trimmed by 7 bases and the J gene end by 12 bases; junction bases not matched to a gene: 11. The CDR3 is CSARTGMDSQYF. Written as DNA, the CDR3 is TGCAGCGCCCGGACAGGGATGGACAGTCAGTACTTC. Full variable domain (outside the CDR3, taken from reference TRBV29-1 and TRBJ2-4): SAVISQKPSRDICQRGTSLTIQCQVDSQVTMMFWYRQQPGQSLTLIATANQGSEATYESGFVIDKFPISRPNLTFSTLTVSNMSPEDSSIYLCSARTGMDSQYFGAGTRLSVL.

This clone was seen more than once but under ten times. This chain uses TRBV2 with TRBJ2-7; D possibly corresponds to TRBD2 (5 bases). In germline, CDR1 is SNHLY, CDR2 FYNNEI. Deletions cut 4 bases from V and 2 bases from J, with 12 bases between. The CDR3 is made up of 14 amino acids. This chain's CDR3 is CASSVSVDAYEQYF. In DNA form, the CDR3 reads TGTGCCAGCAGTGTTAGCGTGGATGCCTACGAGCAGTACTTC.

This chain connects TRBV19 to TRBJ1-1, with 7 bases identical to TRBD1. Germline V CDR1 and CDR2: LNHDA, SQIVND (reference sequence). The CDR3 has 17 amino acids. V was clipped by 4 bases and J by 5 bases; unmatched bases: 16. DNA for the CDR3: TGTGCCAGTAGTACCCACAATAATGACAGGGTTGCGACTGAAGCTTTCTTT. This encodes CASSTHNNDRVATEAFF. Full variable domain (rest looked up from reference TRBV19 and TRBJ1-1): DGGITQSPKYLFRKEGQNVTLSCEQNLNHDAMYWYRQDPGQGLRLIYYSQIVNDFQKGDIAEGYSVSREKKESFPLTVTSAQKNPTAFYLCASSTHNNDRVATEAFFGQGTRLTVV.

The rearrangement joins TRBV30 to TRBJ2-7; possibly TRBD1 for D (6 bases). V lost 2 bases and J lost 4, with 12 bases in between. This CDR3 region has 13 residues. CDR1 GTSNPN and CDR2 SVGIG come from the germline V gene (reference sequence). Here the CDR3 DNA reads TGTGCCTGGAGTAATGGCCAGGGGTACGAGCAGTACTTC. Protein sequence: CAWSNGQGYEQYF.

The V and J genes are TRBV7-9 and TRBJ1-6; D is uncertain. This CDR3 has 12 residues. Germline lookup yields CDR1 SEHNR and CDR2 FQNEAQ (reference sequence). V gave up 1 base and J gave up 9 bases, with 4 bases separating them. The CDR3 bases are TGTGCCAGCAGCTTAGAACTTTCACCCCTCCACTTT. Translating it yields CASSLELSPLHF.

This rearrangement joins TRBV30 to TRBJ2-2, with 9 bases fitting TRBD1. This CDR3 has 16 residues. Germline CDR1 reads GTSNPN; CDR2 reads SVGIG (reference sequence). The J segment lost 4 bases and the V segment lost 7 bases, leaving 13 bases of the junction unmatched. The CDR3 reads CASRTGAQPGTGELFF. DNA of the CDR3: TGTGCCTCCCGGACAGGGGCCCAACCTGGCACCGGGGAGCTGTTTTTT. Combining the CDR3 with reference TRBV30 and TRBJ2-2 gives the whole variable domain SQTIHQWPATLVQPVGSPLSLECTVEGTSNPNLYWYRQAAGRGLQLLFYSVGIGQISSEVPQNLSASRPQDRQFILSSKKLLLSDSGFYLCASRTGAQPGTGELFFGEGSRLTVL.

The CDR3 loop is CASSLPGGTQYF. CDR3 nucleotides: TGTGCCAGCAGTCTGCCCGGTGGGACCCAGTACTTC. The V and J genes are TRBV27 and TRBJ2-5; D not resolved. The length of the CDR3 is 12 residues. Trimming removed 5 bases from V and 7 bases from J, with 11 bases in between. Germline V CDR1 and CDR2: MNHEY, SMNVEV (reference sequence).